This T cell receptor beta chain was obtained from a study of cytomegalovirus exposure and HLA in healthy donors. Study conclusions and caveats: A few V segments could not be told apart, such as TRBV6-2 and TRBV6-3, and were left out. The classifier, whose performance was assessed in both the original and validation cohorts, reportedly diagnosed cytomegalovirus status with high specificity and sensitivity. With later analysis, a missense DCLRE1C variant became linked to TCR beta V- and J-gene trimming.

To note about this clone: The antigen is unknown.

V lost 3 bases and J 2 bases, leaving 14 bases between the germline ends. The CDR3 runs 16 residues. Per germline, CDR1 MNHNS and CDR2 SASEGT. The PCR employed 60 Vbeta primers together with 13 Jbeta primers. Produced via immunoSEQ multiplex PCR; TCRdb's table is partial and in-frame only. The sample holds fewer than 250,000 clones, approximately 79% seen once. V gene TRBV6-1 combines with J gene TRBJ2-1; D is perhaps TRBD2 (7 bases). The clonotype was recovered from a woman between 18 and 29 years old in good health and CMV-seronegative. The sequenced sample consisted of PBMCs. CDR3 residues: CASSEGGLGPYNEQFF. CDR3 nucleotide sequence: TGTGCCAGCAGTGAGGGGGGGCTGGGACCCTACAATGAGCAGTTCTTC.